This TCR beta chain is drawn from a study of cytomegalovirus exposure and HLA in healthy donors. Overall study findings and caveats: The classifier was said to identify cytomegalovirus status with high specificity and sensitivity. A missense DCLRE1C variant was associated with V- and J-gene trimming of TCR beta chains in a later analysis, and an independent cohort replicated the association. Some segments of the V type, notably TRBV6-2 and TRBV6-3, were excluded as indistinguishable.

Unmatched junction bases numbered 10, after V lost 5 bases and J lost 5 bases. From germline, CDR1 is SQVTM and CDR2 ANQGSEA. The CDR3 extends over 15 amino acids. The PCR had 60 Vbeta and 13 Jbeta primers. Generated by immunoSEQ multiplex PCR, the TCRdb table keeps only in-frame clones and is missing some. The sample has 70,000 to 95,000 clones; over 75% are singletons. About this clone itself: Its matching antigen is unknown.

This sequence joins TRBV29-1 and TRBJ2-5; 11 nucleotides align to TRBD2. The TCR sequence derives from a man aged 25-45 years in good health and CMV-seropositive. Sequences were obtained from PBMCs. CDR3 DNA sequence: TGCAGCGTTACCTTAGCGGGGGGGCTGGGGGAGACCCAGTACTTC. Encoded protein: CSVTLAGGLGETQYF.